This T cell receptor (beta chain) was recorded in a study of vaccination and CD4 T cells after COVID-19. The Oncomine TCR Beta short-read assay was what sequenced the DNA obtained from cultured CD4+ T cells. One entry per CDR3 protein, called by TCRdb with MiXCR from the PCR reads. The top ten hold 25% to 30% of the sample, which has fewer than 30,000 distinct CDR3 sequences, 40% to 55% seen once. General study results and limits: SARS-CoV-2-reactive clonotypes rose nonsignificantly, with the median going from approximately 21 to 40.

Details on this clonotype: Its antigen remains unidentified.

Treatment denoted: approximately 11-day PBMC culture with coronavirus spike peptide pools or control peptides (ViraFEST assay). The sample was CD4+ T cells from blood, cultured in vitro, taken before SARS-CoV-2 vaccination. The origin of this receptor is a human donor who received a COVID-19 vaccine.

CDR3 amino acids: CSVVGQGRNGYTF. CDR3 DNA sequence: TGCAGCGTTGTGGGACAGGGGAGGAATGGCTACACCTTC. The chain combines TRBV29-1 with TRBJ1-2; 10 nucleotides align to TRBD1. The CDR3 consists of 13 residues. CDR1 and CDR2 (germline): SQVTM, ANQGSEA. The junction had 5 bases not matched to a gene; V was cut back by 4 bases and J by 6 bases.